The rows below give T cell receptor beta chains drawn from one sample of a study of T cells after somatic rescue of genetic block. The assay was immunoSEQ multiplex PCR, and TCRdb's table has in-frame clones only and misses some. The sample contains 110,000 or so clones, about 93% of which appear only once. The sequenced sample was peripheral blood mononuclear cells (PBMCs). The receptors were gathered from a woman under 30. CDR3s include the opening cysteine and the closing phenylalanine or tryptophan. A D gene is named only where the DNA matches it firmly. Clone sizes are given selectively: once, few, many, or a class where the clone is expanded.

CASSISPGRVVEQYF,TGTGCCAGTAGTATATCCCCCGGCAGGGTTGTCGAGCAGTACTTC,TRBJ2-7,TRBV19,NA,NA
CASSLAVGTGRSEAFF,TGTGCCAGCAGCTTAGCGGTTGGGACAGGGAGGTCTGAAGCTTTCTTT,TRBJ1-1,TRBV7-6,NA,TRBD1
CASSPRDNQETQYF,TGTGCCAGCTCACCGCGGGACAACCAAGAGACCCAGTACTTC,TRBJ2-5,TRBV18,once,NA
CASSLAQESSYNEQFF,TGTGCCAGCAGCTTAGCCCAGGAGAGCTCCTACAATGAGCAGTTCTTC,TRBJ2-1,TRBV11-2,NA,NA
CASSHVGKGRSYGYTF,TGTGCCAGCAGCCACGTCGGTAAGGGGAGAAGCTATGGCTACACCTTC,TRBJ1-2,TRBV5-5,NA,NA
CAWSPRGLAKNIQYF,TGTGCCTGGAGTCCCAGGGGGCTAGCCAAAAACATTCAGTACTTC,TRBJ2-4,TRBV30,NA,TRBD1
CASSYNSIATNEQFF,TGTGCCAGCAGTTACAACAGCATCGCAACCAATGAGCAGTTCTTC,TRBJ2-1,TRBV6-5,NA,NA
CASSPTLGVSYEQYF,TGTGCCAGCAGCCCGACGCTAGGTGTTTCCTACGAGCAGTACTTC,TRBJ2-7,TRBV7-2,NA,NA
CAISYREWDGYTF,TGTGCCATCAGTTATAGGGAGTGGGATGGCTACACCTTC,TRBJ1-2,TRBV10-3,NA,NA
CASGSRTGGNTDTQYF,TGTGCTAGTGGTTCCCGAACAGGGGGAAACACAGATACGCAGTATTTT,TRBJ2-3,TRBV12-5,NA,TRBD1
CASSPRREVTEAFF,TGTGCCAGCAGCCCCCGAAGGGAAGTCACTGAAGCTTTCTTT,TRBJ1-1,TRBV7-9,NA,NA
CASSAPQGQVRGTEAFF,TGTGCCAGCAGCGCGCCACAGGGTCAGGTGAGGGGCACTGAAGCTTTCTTT,TRBJ1-1,TRBV11-2,once,NA
CASSRQETQYF,TGCGCCAGCAGCCGCCAAGAGACCCAGTACTTC,TRBJ2-5,TRBV5-1,NA,NA
CASSQDWTLSLNVPGTDTQYF,TGCGCCAGCAGCCAAGACTGGACCCTAAGCCTAAATGTTCCTGGGACAGATACGCAGTATTTT,TRBJ2-3,TRBV4-3,NA,NA
CASSLTEHTGNTIYF,TGTGCCAGCAGCTTGACGGAGCACACTGGAAACACCATATATTTT,TRBJ1-3,TRBV11-1,NA,NA
CATGSNQPQHF,TGTGCTACAGGGAGCAATCAGCCCCAGCATTTT,TRBJ1-5,TRBV7-9,NA,NA
CAWSRRREYEQYF,TGTGCCTGGAGTCGCCGGAGGGAATACGAGCAGTACTTC,TRBJ2-7,TRBV30,NA,NA
CASSRTTPEETSGNTIYF,TGCGCCAGCAGTCGGACAACCCCTGAAGAAACCTCTGGAAACACCATATATTTT,TRBJ1-3,TRBV4-1,NA,NA
CASSLHFADTQYF,TGCGCCAGCAGCCTTCACTTCGCAGATACGCAGTATTTT,TRBJ2-3,TRBV4-1,NA,NA
CASKGVTGRVRAFF,TGTGCCAGCAAGGGAGTGACAGGGCGAGTACGAGCTTTCTTT,TRBJ1-1,TRBV2,NA,TRBD1
CASSGPGAGEEKLFF,TGTGCCAGCAGTGGACCGGGAGCTGGGGAAGAAAAACTGTTTTTT,TRBJ1-4,TRBV2,NA,NA
CASSPTGTGVLYGYTF,TGTGCCAGCTCACCCACCGGGACAGGGGTTTTGTATGGCTACACCTTC,TRBJ1-2,TRBV18,NA,TRBD1
CASSGRDGLSYNEQFF,TGTGCCAGCAGCGGGAGGGACGGGCTTTCCTACAATGAGCAGTTCTTC,TRBJ2-1,TRBV9,NA,NA
CASSLGTYTNEQFF,TGTGCCAGCAGTCTGGGGACGTATACCAATGAGCAGTTCTTC,TRBJ2-1,TRBV5-6,NA,NA
CASSLLAGVTDTQYF,TGTGCCAGCAGTTTACTAGCGGGGGTCACAGATACGCAGTATTTT,TRBJ2-3,TRBV27,NA,TRBD2
CASINWGNTEAFF,TGTGCCAGCATCAATTGGGGGAACACTGAAGCTTTCTTT,TRBJ1-1,TRBV7-9,NA,NA
CASLETGGKPQHF,TGTGCCAGCCTTGAGACAGGGGGCAAGCCCCAGCATTTT,TRBJ1-5,TRBV18,NA,TRBD1
CSGQTGANTEAFF,TGCAGCGGTCAGACAGGGGCGAACACTGAAGCTTTCTTT,TRBJ1-1,TRBV29-1,NA,TRBD1
CASSRYMGTGEAQYF,TGTGCCAGCAGCCGGTACATGGGGACAGGGGAGGCCCAGTACTTC,TRBJ2-5,TRBV4-2,NA,TRBD1
CSVEGGYGYTF,TGCAGCGTTGAGGGTGGCTATGGCTACACCTTC,TRBJ1-2,TRBV29-1,NA,NA
CASGYTGGHKLHYEQYF,TGTGCTAGTGGTTATACAGGGGGTCACAAGCTACACTACGAGCAGTACTTC,TRBJ2-7,TRBV12-5,NA,TRBD1
CASSSGQGVGELFF,TGTGCCAGCAGTAGTGGACAGGGGGTCGGGGAGCTGTTTTTT,TRBJ2-2,TRBV11-2,NA,TRBD1
CASSEYFRQGVNQPQHF,TGTGCCAGCAGTGAATACTTCAGACAGGGGGTCAATCAGCCCCAGCATTTT,TRBJ1-5,TRBV6-1,NA,TRBD1
CASSLTVNTEAFF,TGTGCCAGCAGCTTGACAGTGAACACTGAAGCTTTCTTT,TRBJ1-1,TRBV7-8,NA,NA
CASRLTGTHGYTF,TGTGCCAGCAGACTCACAGGGACCCATGGCTACACCTTC,TRBJ1-2,TRBV6-5,NA,NA
CASSLGSGGTGQNSPLHF,TGTGCCAGCAGCTTAGGCTCGGGCGGGACAGGACAAAATTCACCCCTCCACTTT,TRBJ1-6,TRBV7-8,NA,TRBD1
CASSHLTVFPSGNTIYF,TGTGCCAGCAGCCACCTCACAGTTTTCCCCTCTGGAAACACCATATATTTT,TRBJ1-3,TRBV11-3,NA,NA
CASSPSHRTEYGYTF,TGTGCCAGCAGCCCGTCCCACAGGACAGAGTATGGCTACACCTTC,TRBJ1-2,TRBV7-9,NA,NA
CASGTHSTDTQYF,TGTGCCAGTGGGACACACAGCACAGATACGCAGTATTTT,TRBJ2-3,TRBV6-4,NA,NA
CASREGSKDTEAFF,TGTGCCAGCAGAGAGGGAAGTAAGGACACTGAAGCTTTCTTT,TRBJ1-1,TRBV5-4,NA,NA
CASSARAEKLFF,TGTGCCAGCAGCGCCAGAGCCGAAAAACTGTTTTTT,TRBJ1-4,TRBV4-2,NA,NA
CASSSGVGGELFF,TGTGCCAGCAGTTCGGGCGTCGGCGGGGAGCTGTTTTTT,TRBJ2-2,TRBV28,once,NA
CASSLGTERAGNTIYF,TGTGCCAGCAGCTTAGGGACAGAGAGGGCCGGAAACACCATATATTTT,TRBJ1-3,TRBV7-2,NA,NA
CASSYSGLMGNEKLFF,TGTGCCAGCAGTTACTCGGGTTTAATGGGTAATGAAAAACTGTTTTTT,TRBJ1-4,TRBV6-5,NA,NA
CASSQESGYGYTF,TGCGCCAGCAGCCAAGAGTCGGGGTATGGCTACACCTTC,TRBJ1-2,TRBV4-3,NA,NA
CATSSDRHREAFF,TGTGCCACCAGCTCTGACAGACATAGAGAAGCTTTCTTT,TRBJ1-1,TRBV15,NA,NA
CASSPGQGENTIYF,TGCGCCAGCAGCCCCGGACAGGGAGAAAACACCATATATTTT,TRBJ1-3,TRBV5-1,few,TRBD1
CASSLETKAEAFF,TGTGCCAGCAGCTTAGAAACAAAGGCTGAAGCTTTCTTT,TRBJ1-1,TRBV7-2,NA,NA
CASSPHSGMNTEAFF,TGTGCCAGCAGCCCGCACAGCGGCATGAACACTGAAGCTTTCTTT,TRBJ1-1,TRBV7-9,NA,NA